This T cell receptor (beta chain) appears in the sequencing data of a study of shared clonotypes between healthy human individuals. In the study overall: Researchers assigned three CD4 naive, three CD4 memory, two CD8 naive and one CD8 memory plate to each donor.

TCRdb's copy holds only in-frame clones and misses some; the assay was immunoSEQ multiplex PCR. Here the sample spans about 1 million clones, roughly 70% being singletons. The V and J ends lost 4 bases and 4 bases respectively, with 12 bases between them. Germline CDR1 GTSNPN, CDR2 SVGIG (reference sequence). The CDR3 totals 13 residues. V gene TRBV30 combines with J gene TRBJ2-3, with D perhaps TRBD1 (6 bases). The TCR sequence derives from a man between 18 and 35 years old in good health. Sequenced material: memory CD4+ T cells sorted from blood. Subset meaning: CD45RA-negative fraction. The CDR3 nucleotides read TGTGCCTGGAATAGGGGGAACGCAGATACGCAGTATTTT. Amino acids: CAWNRGNADTQYF.